One sample yielded the 27 T cell receptor beta chains listed below, sequenced in a study of monozygotic twins with cystic fibrosis. Profiling relied on immunoSEQ multiplex PCR, and the TCRdb table lists in-frame clones only, not all of them. This sample yields tens of thousands of clones, of which around 82% are seen a single time; roughly 1.7% belongs to the top ten. Sequenced: blood. All receptors come from a girl under 10 years old with cystic fibrosis.

The V and J genes are TRBV5-1 and TRBJ2-2; perhaps TRBD2 as D (6 bases). This CDR3 is built from 14 residues. V was clipped by 4 bases and J by 6 bases, with 13 bases between them. Per the germline V gene, CDR1 is SGHRS and CDR2 is YFSETQ. The CDR3 DNA is TGCGCCAGCAGCAGGGGAGGTGGGGCCGGGGAGCTGTTTTTT. Its protein product is CASSRGGGAGELFF.

This clone was detected once. The V gene is TRBV5-4, the J gene TRBJ1-3; no firm D call. Germline-derived CDR1 and CDR2 are SGHNT and YYREEE (reference sequence). The CDR3 totals 13 residues. V shed 4 bases and J shed 0 bases, with 5 bases lying between them. The CDR3 reads CASSLDSGNTIYF. CDR3 coding DNA: TGTGCCAGCAGCCTGGACTCTGGAAACACCATATATTTT.

The V gene is TRBV5-8, the J gene TRBJ1-5, with unresolved D. V was cut by 1 base and J by 7 bases, with 3 bases left in between. Germline V gives CDR1 SGHTS, CDR2 YDEGEE. The CDR3 loop spans 11 amino acids. The DNA of the CDR3 is TGTGCCAGCAGCTTGCCACAGCCCCAGCATTTT. Its translation: CASSLPQPQHF.

This chain connects TRBV2 to TRBJ2-2; D not resolved. The CDR3 spans 13 residues. Trimming stripped 3 bases from V and 5 bases from J, with 7 bases between. The germline V gene encodes CDR1 SNHLY and CDR2 FYNNEI. Here the CDR3 reads CASSESTTGELFF. CDR3 in DNA: TGTGCCAGCAGTGAGTCCACTACCGGGGAGCTGTTTTTT.

This chain uses TRBV19 with TRBJ1-1; 10 nucleotides align to TRBD1. The CDR3 is made up of 17 amino acids. The V and J ends lost 6 bases and 3 bases, in that order; junction bases with no gene match: 13. CDR1 and CDR2 from the germline V gene are LNHDA and SQIVND (reference sequence). The CDR3 protein is CASSRKGTGVWDTEAFF. CDR3 bases: TGTGCCAGTAGCCGGAAAGGGACAGGGGTTTGGGACACTGAAGCTTTCTTT.

Regarding this clone: At the DNA level, this CDR3 is encoded by other sequences in the same sample as well. The chain recombines TRBV7-9 with TRBJ1-2; TRBD1 aligns across 8 bases. The CDR3 is made up of 13 amino acids. The V segment lost 5 bases and the J segment 8 bases; nucleotides outside the gene matches: 7. The V gene's germline CDR1 is SEHNR and CDR2 FQNEAQ (reference sequence). In nucleotides, the CDR3 is TGTGCCAGCAGCCTTCAGGGGGCTGACGGCTACACCTTC. Its translation: CASSLQGADGYTF.

The chain is built from TRBV6-5 and TRBJ1-5; 9 bases are shared with TRBD1. The J segment lost 4 bases and the V segment lost 6 bases, leaving 4 bases of the junction unmatched. CDR1 and CDR2 (germline): MNHEY, SVGAGI. The CDR3 consists of 14 residues. The CDR3 region has the DNA TGTGCCAGCAGCCCCGGGACAGGGAATCAGCCCCAGCATTTT. Protein sequence: CASSPGTGNQPQHF.

CDR3 in amino acids: CSVLGFTEAFF. CDR3 sequence (DNA): TGCAGCGTTCTTGGGTTCACTGAAGCTTTCTTT. The chain recombines TRBV29-1 with TRBJ1-1, with no clear D. Per germline, CDR1 SQVTM and CDR2 ANQGSEA. Trimming took 5 bases from V and 4 from J, leaving 8 bases between them. There are 11 residues in the CDR3.

This rearrangement joins TRBV29-1 to TRBJ2-7, with 9 bases fitting TRBD1. CDR3 length: 13 residues. Germline-derived CDR1 and CDR2 are SQVTM and ANQGSEA. V was pared by 6 bases and J by 5 bases, with 8 bases of the junction left unmatched. The CDR3 spells CSVEQGAGNEQYF. CDR3 in DNA: TGCAGCGTGGAACAGGGGGCTGGCAACGAGCAGTACTTC.

V usage is TRBV6-1 and J usage is TRBJ1-5, with D perhaps matching TRBD1 (5 bases). The CDR3 length is 15 residues. Trimming cost V 1 base and J 6 bases, with 13 bases left between them. The germline V gene encodes CDR1 MNHNS and CDR2 SASEGT. The CDR3 coding sequence is TGTGCCAGCAGTGAAGACCCGGGGACGGGTCAGCCCCAGCATTTT. This translates into CASSEDPGTGQPQHF.

The chain links TRBV27 to TRBJ1-6, with unresolved D. Germline assignment: CDR1 MNHEY and CDR2 SMNVEV (reference sequence). The CDR3 runs 13 residues. V lost 0 bases to trimming and J lost 7 bases, with 4 bases between them. CDR3 sequence reads: CASSLSPNSPLHF. The CDR3 nucleotides read TGTGCCAGCAGTTTATCCCCCAATTCACCCCTCCACTTT.

The chain combines TRBV7-9 with TRBJ1-5, with no clear D. V lost 0 bases and J 0 bases, leaving 15 bases between the germline ends. In germline, CDR1 is SEHNR, CDR2 FQNEAQ (reference sequence). This CDR3 comprises 18 residues. This chain's CDR3 is CASSLAIIGRNSNQPQHF. The CDR3 DNA follows: TGTGCCAGCAGCTTAGCGATAATAGGGAGAAATAGCAATCAGCCCCAGCATTTT.

The rearrangement joins TRBV5-6 to TRBJ1-2; D unclear. The CDR3 runs 18 residues. CDR1 and CDR2 (germline): SGHDT, YYEEEE. The V gene lost 0 bases and the J gene lost 8 bases, with 26 bases spanning the gap. The CDR3 DNA is TGTGCCAGCAGCTTGGCCTACAACGAGAAGGTTGAGAGTGGAGGCTACACCTTC. Protein: CASSLAYNEKVESGGYTF.

This chain connects TRBV5-1 to TRBJ1-2, with D maybe TRBD1 (6 bases). V lost 4 bases and J 0 bases, leaving 13 bases between the germline ends. CDR3 length equals 15 residues. Germline CDR1 is SGHRS and CDR2 is YFSETQ. The CDR3 is CASSIQQGTNYGYTF. The CDR3 coding sequence is TGCGCCAGCAGCATTCAACAGGGAACTAACTATGGCTACACCTTC.

This clone was counted between two and nine times. V usage is TRBV10-1 and J usage is TRBJ2-5; TRBD2 is a possible D gene (5 bases). Germline-derived CDR1 and CDR2 are WNHNN and SYGVQD (reference sequence). CDR3 length equals 13 residues. V was pared by 4 bases and J by 6 bases, with 12 bases between. The CDR3 bases are TGCGCCAGCAGTGGGGAAACGGGGAAGACCCAGTACTTC. This translates into CASSGETGKTQYF.

V is TRBV7-2 and J is TRBJ2-5; perhaps TRBD2 as D (6 bases). This CDR3 has 14 residues. The ends were cut back, 2 bases at V and 2 bases at J, with 9 bases in the middle. Germline CDR1 SGHTA, CDR2 FQGNSA. The CDR3, as DNA: TGTGCCAGCAGCTTACGGGGGATTCAAGAGACCCAGTACTTC. This sequence encodes CASSLRGIQETQYF.

The V call is TRBV4-3, the J call TRBJ2-7, with D hard to call. Per germline, CDR1 LGHNA and CDR2 YSLEER. This CDR3 is built from 14 residues. Trimming left V 6 bases short and J 0 bases short, with 12 bases between. The CDR3 DNA reads TGCGCCAGCAGTCTCAACGGTCACTCCTACGAGCAGTACTTC. This translates into CASSLNGHSYEQYF.

This chain uses TRBV25-1 with TRBJ1-1; D might be TRBD1 (6 bases). CDR3 length: 14 residues. V lost 4 bases and J lost 5, with 14 bases in between. In germline, CDR1 is MGHDK, CDR2 SYGVNS. The CDR3, as DNA: TGTGCCAGCAGTGCCCCAAGGGGGGCGACTGAAGCTTTCTTT. It specifies CASSAPRGATEAFF.

The chain combines TRBV30 with TRBJ1-2; possibly TRBD1 for D (6 bases). The V end lost 3 bases, the J end lost 1 base, and 18 bases lay between the germline ends. This CDR3 has 16 amino acids. CDR1 and CDR2 from the germline V gene are GTSNPN and SVGIG (reference sequence). The DNA of the CDR3 is TGTGCCTGGAGCGAAGGCGACCGGGGGCTTAACTATGGCTACACCTTC. Translation: CAWSEGDRGLNYGYTF.

The rearrangement uses TRBV6-5 and TRBJ1-5, with D unclear. In germline, CDR1 is MNHEY, CDR2 SVGAGI. The CDR3 totals 13 residues. The V end was cut by 6 bases, the J end by 2 bases, with 8 bases between. The chain's CDR3 is CASSTSGNQPQHF. Here the CDR3 DNA reads TGTGCCAGCAGCACGTCGGGCAATCAGCCCCAGCATTTT.

J is TRBJ2-1 and V is TRBV5-8, with D possibly TRBD1 on 6 matching bases. From germline, CDR1 is SGHTS and CDR2 YDEGEE. V dropped 4 bases and J dropped 13 bases, with 21 bases sitting between them. The CDR3 has 14 residues. The CDR3: CASSAETGFLSQFF. The CDR3 nucleotides are TGTGCCAGCAGCGCAGAGACAGGTTTCCTATCCCAGTTCTTC.

The V and J genes are TRBV7-2 and TRBJ1-5; D not certain. This CDR3 is 14 amino acids long. V was pared by 2 bases and J by 7 bases, with 12 bases between. CDR1 SGHTA and CDR2 FQGNSA come from the germline V gene. CDR3 in DNA: TGTGCCAGCAGCTTAAACAGCCTCGGGCAGCCCCAGCATTTT. It codes for CASSLNSLGQPQHF.

CDR3 residues: CASSELGPSSYNSPLHF. Written as DNA, the CDR3 is TGTGCCAGCAGTGAACTCGGACCGTCCTCCTATAATTCACCCCTCCACTTT. V usage is TRBV6-4 and J usage is TRBJ1-6; D remains unclear. The CDR3 has 17 residues. Per germline, CDR1 MRHNA and CDR2 SNTAGT. Deletions cut 3 bases from V and 0 bases from J, with 12 bases between.

The chain couples TRBV5-1 to TRBJ2-1; tentative D call: TRBD1 (5 bases). This CDR3 spans 17 amino acids. V was trimmed by 0 bases and J by 0 bases, leaving 13 bases between them. CDR1 and CDR2 (germline): SGHRS, YFSETQ. Here the CDR3 DNA reads TGCGCCAGCAGCTTGGAGGGGCTGGGGTACTCCTACAATGAGCAGTTCTTC. Protein product: CASSLEGLGYSYNEQFF.

The rearrangement uses TRBV7-2 and TRBJ2-3; 13 nucleotides align to TRBD2. CDR1 is SGHTA and CDR2 is FQGNSA in the germline V gene. Losses at the gene ends were 5 bases for V and 6 bases for J; bases not matched to a gene: 14. This CDR3 is built from 18 residues. The CDR3 DNA reads TGTGCCAGCAGCCCAACTAGCGGGGGGGCTTTATTTCGCGATACGCAGTATTTT. It yields the protein CASSPTSGGALFRDTQYF.

V and J are TRBV7-2 and TRBJ2-7; 10 nucleotides match TRBD1. Trimming cost V 5 bases and J 4 bases; bases outside gene matches: 5. Germline V gene lookup returns CDR1 SGHTA and CDR2 FQGNSA. The CDR3 has 14 amino acids. CDR3 in DNA: TGTGCCAGCAGCCTGACAGGGGGCAATTACGAGCAGTACTTC. Its translation is CASSLTGGNYEQYF. Full variable domain (missing parts from reference TRBV7-2 and TRBJ2-7): GAGVSQSPSNKVTEKGKDVELRCDPISGHTALYWYRQSLGQGLEFLIYFQGNSAPDKSGLPSDRFSAERTGGSVSTLTIQRTQQEDSAVYLCASSLTGGNYEQYFGPGTRLTVT.

This chain links TRBV5-6 with TRBJ2-2; possible D gene TRBD1, 6 bases. This CDR3 has 17 amino acids. CDR1 is SGHDT, CDR2 YYEEEE, per germline. V was clipped by 0 bases and J by 4 bases, with 16 bases between them. CDR3 region: CASSLVGSDRATGELFF. The CDR3, as DNA: TGTGCCAGCAGCTTGGTCGGCTCGGACAGAGCCACCGGGGAGCTGTTTTTT.